The rows below give T cell receptor beta chains drawn from one sample of a study of shared clonotypes between healthy human individuals. Method: immunoSEQ multiplex PCR; TCRdb's copy keeps in-frame clones and lacks some. This sample carries approximately 1.1 million clones, roughly 74% of them seen once, and the ten largest clones take 0.4% to 0.55%. The material sequenced was memory CD4+ T cells from PBMCs. The receptor source for this set is a man aged 18 to 30 in good health. Some clones in this sample may be carry-over from other donors' samples. The CDR3 runs from the conserved cysteine through the conserved F or W. The order of the fields is V gene, D gene, CDR3 length, J gene, clone size, CDR3 protein, CDR3 DNA. D genes are given only for firm matches. Only part of the rows carry a size: once, few, many, or a class if the clone is expanded.

v_gene: TRBV15
d_gene: .
len: 14
j_gene: TRBJ2-5
abundance: .
CDR3aa: CATSLRTAGETQYF
CDR3nt: TGTGCCACCAGCCTTCGGACGGCTGGAGAGACCCAGTACTTC

v_gene: TRBV7-8
d_gene: TRBD1
len: 16
j_gene: TRBJ2-7
abundance: .
CDR3aa: CASSLPPRDRGFVQYF
CDR3nt: TGTGCCAGCAGCTTACCCCCCCGGGACAGGGGATTCGTGCAGTACTTC

v_gene: TRBV6-5
d_gene: .
len: 14
j_gene: TRBJ2-2
abundance: .
CDR3aa: CASRPPQDTGELFF
CDR3nt: TGTGCCAGCAGACCTCCGCAAGACACCGGGGAGCTGTTTTTT

v_gene: TRBV10-1
d_gene: TRBD2
len: 15
j_gene: TRBJ2-2
abundance: .
CDR3aa: CASSESGNRVGELFF
CDR3nt: TGCGCCAGCAGTGAAAGCGGGAACCGGGTCGGGGAGCTGTTTTTT

v_gene: TRBV4-1
d_gene: .
len: 15
j_gene: TRBJ2-4
abundance: many
CDR3aa: CASSQVRGGENIQYF
CDR3nt: TGCGCCAGCAGCCAAGTACGAGGGGGTGAAAACATTCAGTACTTC

v_gene: TRBV18
d_gene: .
len: 12
j_gene: TRBJ1-1
abundance: .
CDR3aa: CASSPGQMLAFF
CDR3nt: TGTGCCAGCTCACCAGGACAGATGCTAGCTTTCTTT

v_gene: TRBV9
d_gene: TRBD2
len: 17
j_gene: TRBJ2-3
abundance: .
CDR3aa: CASSAESGTSGSYTQYF
CDR3nt: TGTGCCAGCAGCGCCGAATCCGGGACTAGCGGGAGTTATACGCAGTATTTT

v_gene: TRBV19
d_gene: TRBD2
len: 15
j_gene: TRBJ2-4
abundance: .
CDR3aa: CASSRTSGAKNIQYF
CDR3nt: TGTGCCAGTAGTAGAACTAGCGGAGCCAAAAACATTCAGTACTTC

v_gene: TRBV5-1
d_gene: .
len: 14
j_gene: TRBJ2-2
abundance: once
CDR3aa: CASSLEGTLGELFF
CDR3nt: TGCGCCAGCAGCTTGGAGGGGACCCTCGGGGAGCTGTTTTTT

v_gene: TRBV6-1
d_gene: TRBD2
len: 15
j_gene: TRBJ2-7
abundance: many
CDR3aa: CASRLLLAGSYEQYF
CDR3nt: TGTGCCAGCAGGTTACTCCTAGCGGGATCCTACGAGCAGTACTTC

v_gene: TRBV7-2
d_gene: .
len: 15
j_gene: TRBJ2-1
abundance: .
CDR3aa: CASSLGAGTYNEQFF
CDR3nt: TGTGCCAGCAGCTTAGGGGCGGGAACCTACAATGAGCAGTTCTTC

v_gene: TRBV15
d_gene: TRBD2
len: 17
j_gene: TRBJ2-1
abundance: .
CDR3aa: CATSRPTGTSTLNEQFF
CDR3nt: TGTGCCACCAGCAGACCAACCGGGACTAGCACTCTCAATGAGCAGTTCTTC

v_gene: TRBV5-4
d_gene: TRBD1
len: 15
j_gene: TRBJ1-2
abundance: .
CDR3aa: CASSLLSRGFYGYTF
CDR3nt: TGTGCCAGCAGCTTGCTTAGCAGGGGGTTCTATGGCTACACCTTC

v_gene: TRBV28
d_gene: TRBD2
len: 18
j_gene: TRBJ2-2
abundance: .
CDR3aa: CASRLLAGGVRGTGELFF
CDR3nt: TGTGCCAGCAGGCTTCTAGCGGGAGGGGTCCGTGGCACCGGGGAGCTGTTTTTT

v_gene: TRBV28
d_gene: .
len: 14
j_gene: TRBJ2-1
abundance: .
CDR3aa: CASSSLISYNEQFF
CDR3nt: TGTGCCAGCAGCTCCCTCATCTCCTACAATGAGCAGTTCTTC

v_gene: TRBV6-5
d_gene: TRBD1
len: 14
j_gene: TRBJ2-5
abundance: once
CDR3aa: CASSSQQGWQTQYF
CDR3nt: TGTGCCAGCAGTTCCCAACAGGGGTGGCAGACCCAGTACTTC

v_gene: TRBV11-2
d_gene: TRBD1
len: 16
j_gene: TRBJ2-7
abundance: .
CDR3aa: CASSSMRGQGAAEQYF
CDR3nt: TGTGCCAGCAGCTCGATGCGGGGACAGGGGGCCGCCGAGCAGTACTTC

v_gene: TRBV28
d_gene: TRBD2
len: 14
j_gene: TRBJ2-3
abundance: .
CDR3aa: CASALAGGTDTQYF
CDR3nt: TGTGCCAGCGCATTAGCGGGAGGCACAGATACGCAGTATTTT

v_gene: TRBV7-2
d_gene: .
len: 14
j_gene: TRBJ1-5
abundance: .
CDR3aa: CASSLLGVGRPQHF
CDR3nt: TGTGCCAGCAGCTTGTTGGGTGTCGGCCGGCCCCAGCATTTT

v_gene: TRBV6-6
d_gene: .
len: 14
j_gene: TRBJ2-5
abundance: .
CDR3aa: CASSYSTGIETQYF
CDR3nt: TGTGCCAGCAGTTACTCTACAGGGATAGAGACCCAGTACTTC

v_gene: TRBV11-2
d_gene: TRBD2
len: 17
j_gene: TRBJ2-5
abundance: .
CDR3aa: CASSYGLAGALSVTQYF
CDR3nt: TGTGCCAGCAGCTACGGACTAGCGGGAGCTTTGAGCGTGACCCAGTACTTC

v_gene: TRBV11-1
d_gene: .
len: 12
j_gene: TRBJ2-1
abundance: once
CDR3aa: CASSKTFNEQFF
CDR3nt: TGTGCCAGCAGCAAAACTTTCAATGAGCAGTTCTTC

v_gene: TRBV2
d_gene: .
len: 13
j_gene: TRBJ2-5
abundance: .
CDR3aa: CASSAGLQETQYF
CDR3nt: TGTGCCAGCTCCGCAGGGTTACAAGAGACCCAGTACTTC

v_gene: TRBV2
d_gene: TRBD2
len: 15
j_gene: TRBJ2-1
abundance: .
CDR3aa: CASSPLAGEAGEQFF
CDR3nt: TGTGCCAGCAGTCCACTAGCGGGAGAGGCGGGTGAGCAGTTCTTC

v_gene: TRBV11-3
d_gene: TRBD2
len: 17
j_gene: TRBJ2-1
abundance: .
CDR3aa: CASSLGALAGGWDEQFF
CDR3nt: TGTGCCAGCAGCTTAGGCGCACTAGCGGGAGGTTGGGATGAGCAGTTCTTC

v_gene: TRBV9
d_gene: TRBD1
len: 16
j_gene: TRBJ1-2
abundance: .
CDR3aa: CASRVNPGQGTFGYTF
CDR3nt: TGTGCCAGCAGAGTTAACCCGGGACAGGGGACTTTTGGCTACACCTTC

v_gene: TRBV5-1
d_gene: .
len: 15
j_gene: TRBJ1-2
abundance: .
CDR3aa: CASSLGGEPNYGYTF
CDR3nt: TGCGCCAGCAGCTTGGGCGGGGAGCCGAACTATGGCTACACCTTC

v_gene: TRBV11-3
d_gene: .
len: 13
j_gene: TRBJ2-5
abundance: .
CDR3aa: CASSPIGQETQYF
CDR3nt: TGTGCCAGCAGCCCCATTGGACAAGAGACCCAGTACTTC

v_gene: TRBV30
d_gene: .
len: 14
j_gene: TRBJ1-1
abundance: few
CDR3aa: CAWSTRGERTEAFF
CDR3nt: TGTGCCTGGAGTACCCGAGGGGAGAGGACTGAAGCTTTCTTT

v_gene: TRBV2
d_gene: TRBD2
len: 17
j_gene: TRBJ2-3
abundance: .
CDR3aa: CASYFSVRGSRGDTQYF
CDR3nt: TGTGCCAGCTACTTCTCGGTGCGCGGGAGTCGCGGAGATACGCAGTATTTT

v_gene: TRBV11-2
d_gene: TRBD1
len: 14
j_gene: TRBJ2-5
abundance: .
CDR3aa: CASSSQTGEETQYF
CDR3nt: TGTGCCAGCAGCTCCCAGACAGGGGAAGAGACCCAGTACTTC

v_gene: TRBV10-2
d_gene: TRBD1
len: 14
j_gene: TRBJ1-5
abundance: .
CDR3aa: CASRLGTGNQPQHF
CDR3nt: TGCGCCAGCAGACTCGGGACAGGCAATCAGCCCCAGCATTTT

v_gene: TRBV15
d_gene: TRBD1
len: 16
j_gene: TRBJ1-4
abundance: once
CDR3aa: CATSRGDRGANEKLFF
CDR3nt: TGTGCCACCAGCAGGGGGGACAGGGGGGCTAATGAAAAACTGTTTTTT

v_gene: TRBV10-3
d_gene: TRBD1
len: 13
j_gene: TRBJ1-3
abundance: .
CDR3aa: CAIKQGTGNTIYF
CDR3nt: TGTGCCATCAAACAGGGGACTGGAAACACCATATATTTT

v_gene: TRBV29-1
d_gene: .
len: 15
j_gene: TRBJ2-5
abundance: .
CDR3aa: CSVEGAPRAEETQYF
CDR3nt: TGCAGCGTTGAAGGAGCACCTAGAGCGGAAGAGACCCAGTACTTC

v_gene: TRBV5-6
d_gene: .
len: 12
j_gene: TRBJ1-2
abundance: .
CDR3aa: CASSPGDYGYTF
CDR3nt: TGTGCCAGCAGCCCAGGAGACTATGGCTACACCTTC

v_gene: TRBV28
d_gene: TRBD1
len: 13
j_gene: TRBJ1-1
abundance: .
CDR3aa: CANQRQGNTEAFF
CDR3nt: TGTGCCAACCAAAGACAGGGGAACACTGAAGCTTTCTTT

v_gene: TRBV29-1
d_gene: .
len: 12
j_gene: TRBJ1-1
abundance: many
CDR3aa: CSVGGGRTEAFF
CDR3nt: TGCAGCGTTGGGGGGGGGCGCACTGAAGCTTTCTTT

v_gene: TRBV5-6
d_gene: .
len: 15
j_gene: TRBJ1-2
abundance: .
CDR3aa: CASSSGREGFYGYTF
CDR3nt: TGTGCCAGCAGCTCGGGCCGGGAGGGGTTCTATGGCTACACCTTC

v_gene: TRBV7-3
d_gene: .
len: 12
j_gene: TRBJ2-3
abundance: .
CDR3aa: CASSQYSDTQYF
CDR3nt: TGTGCCAGCAGCCAATATTCCGATACGCAGTATTTT

v_gene: TRBV7-2
d_gene: .
len: 16
j_gene: TRBJ2-3
abundance: .
CDR3aa: CASSAPRTASTDTQYF
CDR3nt: TGTGCCAGCAGCGCCCCGAGGACGGCGAGCACAGATACGCAGTATTTT

v_gene: TRBV7-3
d_gene: .
len: 14
j_gene: TRBJ2-1
abundance: few
CDR3aa: CASSFDGPAGQQFF
CDR3nt: TGTGCCAGCAGCTTCGACGGGCCCGCGGGTCAGCAGTTCTTC

v_gene: TRBV5-4
d_gene: .
len: 14
j_gene: TRBJ1-2
abundance: .
CDR3aa: CASSFYTGDYGYTF
CDR3nt: TGTGCCAGCAGCTTTTATACAGGTGACTATGGCTACACCTTC

v_gene: TRBV7-9
d_gene: TRBD1
len: 15
j_gene: TRBJ1-1
abundance: .
CDR3aa: CASSSWRGRNTEAFF
CDR3nt: TGTGCCAGCAGCTCATGGAGGGGGCGGAACACTGAAGCTTTCTTT

v_gene: TRBV9
d_gene: TRBD2
len: 14
j_gene: TRBJ2-7
abundance: once
CDR3aa: CASSREAGSVGQYF
CDR3nt: TGTGCCAGCAGCCGGGAAGCGGGGAGCGTAGGGCAGTACTTC

v_gene: TRBV5-1
d_gene: TRBD1
len: 16
j_gene: TRBJ2-6
abundance: .
CDR3aa: CASSLAPTGEANVLTF
CDR3nt: TGCGCCAGCAGCTTGGCCCCGACAGGGGAGGCCAACGTCCTGACTTTC

v_gene: TRBV5-6
d_gene: .
len: 16
j_gene: TRBJ2-3
abundance: .
CDR3aa: CASSEGAGSRRDTQYF
CDR3nt: TGTGCCAGCAGCGAAGGGGCCGGCTCAAGGAGGGATACGCAGTATTTT

v_gene: TRBV6-1
d_gene: TRBD1
len: 16
j_gene: TRBJ2-1
abundance: .
CDR3aa: CASSEARDRLYNEQFF
CDR3nt: TGTGCCAGCAGTGAAGCGCGGGACAGGCTATACAATGAGCAGTTCTTC

v_gene: TRBV4-1
d_gene: TRBD2
len: 16
j_gene: TRBJ2-7
abundance: once
CDR3aa: CASSQQMTSGSSEQYF
CDR3nt: TGCGCCAGCAGCCAGCAGATGACTAGCGGGAGCTCCGAGCAGTACTTC

v_gene: TRBV19
d_gene: TRBD1
len: 14
j_gene: TRBJ1-5
abundance: .
CDR3aa: CASRNRGSNQPQHF
CDR3nt: TGTGCCAGTAGAAACAGGGGAAGCAATCAGCCCCAGCATTTT

v_gene: TRBV19
d_gene: .
len: 15
j_gene: TRBJ2-2
abundance: .
CDR3aa: CASTLMGSFTGELFF
CDR3nt: TGTGCCAGTACTCTGATGGGCAGCTTCACCGGGGAGCTGTTTTTT

v_gene: TRBV19
d_gene: TRBD2
len: 15
j_gene: TRBJ2-5
abundance: .
CDR3aa: CASSIGLAGGETQYF
CDR3nt: TGTGCCAGTAGTATCGGACTAGCGGGAGGGGAGACCCAGTACTTC

v_gene: TRBV18
d_gene: .
len: 17
j_gene: TRBJ2-1
abundance: .
CDR3aa: CASSPTARDPQINEQFF
CDR3nt: TGTGCCAGCTCACCCACAGCCCGGGACCCCCAAATCAATGAGCAGTTCTTC

v_gene: TRBV28
d_gene: .
len: 12
j_gene: TRBJ2-1
abundance: .
CDR3aa: CASSQTWAEQFF
CDR3nt: TGTGCCAGCAGTCAGACATGGGCTGAGCAGTTCTTC

v_gene: TRBV28
d_gene: TRBD1
len: 16
j_gene: TRBJ1-2
abundance: once
CDR3aa: CASTEGGTGGDYGYTF
CDR3nt: TGTGCCAGCACCGAAGGCGGGACAGGGGGCGACTATGGCTACACCTTC

v_gene: TRBV4-2
d_gene: .
len: 18
j_gene: TRBJ1-2
abundance: .
CDR3aa: CASSQDRGGRGAGYGYTF
CDR3nt: TGTGCCAGCAGCCAAGACCGCGGGGGAAGGGGCGCAGGCTATGGCTACACCTTC

v_gene: TRBV27
d_gene: .
len: 14
j_gene: TRBJ1-1
abundance: few
CDR3aa: CASTRYSGATEAFF
CDR3nt: TGTGCCAGCACCCGATACAGCGGGGCCACTGAAGCTTTCTTT

v_gene: TRBV5-5
d_gene: .
len: 14
j_gene: TRBJ1-5
abundance: .
CDR3aa: CASSLRSRDQPQHF
CDR3nt: TGTGCCAGCAGCTTGCGGAGCCGAGATCAGCCCCAGCATTTT

v_gene: TRBV28
d_gene: .
len: 14
j_gene: TRBJ1-2
abundance: few
CDR3aa: CASSFWGIQYGYTF
CDR3nt: TGTGCCAGCAGTTTCTGGGGGATCCAGTATGGCTACACCTTC